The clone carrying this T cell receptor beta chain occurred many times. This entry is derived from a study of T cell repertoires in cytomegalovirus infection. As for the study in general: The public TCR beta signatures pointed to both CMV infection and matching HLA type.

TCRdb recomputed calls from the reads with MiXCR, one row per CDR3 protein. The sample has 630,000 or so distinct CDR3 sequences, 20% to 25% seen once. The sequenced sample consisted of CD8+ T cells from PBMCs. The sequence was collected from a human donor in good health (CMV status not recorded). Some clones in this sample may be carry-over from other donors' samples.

CDR3 in amino acids: CASSPPGEGETQYF. In DNA, the CDR3 is TGTGCCAGCAGTCCCCCGGGTGAAGGAGAGACCCAGTACTTC. V and J are TRBV12-3 or TRBV12-4 and TRBJ2-5; D unresolved. CDR3 size: 14 residues. Trimming shortened V by 5 bases and J by 4 bases, and 14 bases separated the two germline ends.